This TCR beta chain originates from a study of T cells after yellow fever vaccination. In TCRdb, the 5' RACE reads were re-called with MiXCR into one record per CDR3 protein. Of hundreds of thousands of distinct CDR3 sequences listed, about 9.5% are singletons. The V and J ends lost 5 bases and 8 bases respectively, with 21 bases between them. The CDR3 sequence is 15 residues long. The V gene's germline CDR1 is LNHDA and CDR2 SQIVND (reference sequence). Sequences were derived from PBMCs, sampled on the day of the first yellow fever vaccination. The genes are TRBV19 and TRBJ1-1; D is possibly TRBD1 (6 bases). This receptor was taken from a man between 18 and 35 years old who received the YFV17D yellow fever vaccine. The CDR3 nucleotides are TGTGCCAGTAGTCACTCAGGGGACCACTGGGAGGAAGCTTTCTTT. It encodes CASSHSGDHWEEAFF.